The subject of this entry is one T cell receptor beta chain. Its antigen is unidentified. This entry belongs to a study of spatial heterogeneity in lung cancer. Each TCR cDNA molecule bore a unique molecular identifier. TCRdb used MiXCR to reprocess the 5' RACE reads, holding one entry per CDR3 protein. The sample shows tens of thousands of distinct CDR3 sequences, roughly a fifth of them seen only once. Trimming stripped 1 base from V and 8 bases from J, with 11 bases between. Germline V lookup: CDR1 ENHRY, CDR2 SYGVKD. The CDR3 has 13 residues. As to time point: blood at routine non-recurrence follow-up after resection. General study findings and limits: Whereas they appeared in blood less at follow-up, ubiquitous expanded tumor TCRs appeared there more at resection.

The receptor was isolated from a male donor with early-stage non-small cell lung cancer. This rearrangement joins TRBV10-3 to TRBJ1-2; D call uncertain. The material sequenced was PBMCs, taken at follow-up. In nucleotides, the CDR3 is TGTGCCATCAGTGAGTTTACCACGGACGGCTACACCTTC. It encodes CAISEFTTDGYTF.